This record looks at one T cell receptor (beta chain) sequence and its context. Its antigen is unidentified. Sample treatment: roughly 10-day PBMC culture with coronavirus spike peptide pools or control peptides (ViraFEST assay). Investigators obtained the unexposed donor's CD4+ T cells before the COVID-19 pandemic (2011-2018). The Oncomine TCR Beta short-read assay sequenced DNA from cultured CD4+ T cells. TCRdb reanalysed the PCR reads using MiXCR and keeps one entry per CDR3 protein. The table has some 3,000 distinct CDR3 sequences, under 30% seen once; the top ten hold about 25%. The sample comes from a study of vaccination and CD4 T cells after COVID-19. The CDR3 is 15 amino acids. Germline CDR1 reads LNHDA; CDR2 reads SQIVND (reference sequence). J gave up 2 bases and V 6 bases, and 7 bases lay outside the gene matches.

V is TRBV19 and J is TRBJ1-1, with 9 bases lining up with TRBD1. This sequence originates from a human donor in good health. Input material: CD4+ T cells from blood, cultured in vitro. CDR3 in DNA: TGTGCCAGTAGCCGAACAGGGGGCCTCAACACTGAAGCTTTCTTT. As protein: CASSRTGGLNTEAFF.